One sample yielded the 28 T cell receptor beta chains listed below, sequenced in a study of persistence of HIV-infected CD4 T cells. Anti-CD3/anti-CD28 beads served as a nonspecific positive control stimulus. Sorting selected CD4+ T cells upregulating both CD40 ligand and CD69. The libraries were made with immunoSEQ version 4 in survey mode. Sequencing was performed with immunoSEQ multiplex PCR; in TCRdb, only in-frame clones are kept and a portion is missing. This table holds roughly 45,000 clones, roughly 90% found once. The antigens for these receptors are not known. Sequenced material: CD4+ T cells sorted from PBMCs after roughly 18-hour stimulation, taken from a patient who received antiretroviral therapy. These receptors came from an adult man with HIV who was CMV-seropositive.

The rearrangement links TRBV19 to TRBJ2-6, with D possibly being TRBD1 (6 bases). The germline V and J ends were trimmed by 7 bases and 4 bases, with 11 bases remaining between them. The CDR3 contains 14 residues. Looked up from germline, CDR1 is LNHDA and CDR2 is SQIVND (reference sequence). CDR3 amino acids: CASNQGYGANVLTF. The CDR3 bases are TGTGCCAGTAATCAGGGGTACGGGGCCAACGTCCTGACTTTC.

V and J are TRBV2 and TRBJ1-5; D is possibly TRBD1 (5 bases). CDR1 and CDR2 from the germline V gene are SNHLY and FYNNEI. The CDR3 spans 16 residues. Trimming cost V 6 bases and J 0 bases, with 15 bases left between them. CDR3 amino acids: CASSLSQGVSNQPQHF. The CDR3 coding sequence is TGTGCCAGCAGCCTCTCCCAGGGAGTTAGCAATCAGCCCCAGCATTTT. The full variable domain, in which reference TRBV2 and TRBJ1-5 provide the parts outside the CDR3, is EPEVTQTPSHQVTQMGQEVILRCVPISNHLYFYWYRQILGQKVEFLVSFYNNEISEKSEIFDDQFSVERPDGSNFTLKIRSTKLEDSAMYFCASSLSQGVSNQPQHFGDGTRLSIL.

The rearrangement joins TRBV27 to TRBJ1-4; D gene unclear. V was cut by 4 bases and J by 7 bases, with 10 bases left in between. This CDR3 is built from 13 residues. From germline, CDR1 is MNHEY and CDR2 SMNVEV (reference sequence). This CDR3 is CASSSLGSEKLFF. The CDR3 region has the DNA TGTGCCAGCAGTTCTCTCGGGAGTGAAAAACTGTTTTTT.

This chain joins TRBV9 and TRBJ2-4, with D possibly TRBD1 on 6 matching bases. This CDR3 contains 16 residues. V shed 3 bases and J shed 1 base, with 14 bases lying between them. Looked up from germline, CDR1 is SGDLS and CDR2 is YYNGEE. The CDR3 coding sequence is TGTGCCAGCAGCGCTGGGGCAGGGGCGGCCAAAAACATTCAGTACTTC. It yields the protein CASSAGAGAAKNIQYF.

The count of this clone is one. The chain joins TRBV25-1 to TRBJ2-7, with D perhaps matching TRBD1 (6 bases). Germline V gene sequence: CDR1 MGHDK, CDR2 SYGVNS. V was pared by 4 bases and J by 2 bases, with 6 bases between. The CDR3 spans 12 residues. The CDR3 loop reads CASSAGAYEQYF. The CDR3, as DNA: TGTGCCAGCAGTGCAGGGGCCTACGAGCAGTACTTC.

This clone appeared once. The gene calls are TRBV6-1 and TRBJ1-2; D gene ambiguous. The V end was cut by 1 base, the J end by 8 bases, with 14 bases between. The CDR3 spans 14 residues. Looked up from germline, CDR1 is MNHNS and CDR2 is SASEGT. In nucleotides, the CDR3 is TGTGCCAGCAGTGAAGGGTGGGCTGCCCCGGGCTACACCTTC. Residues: CASSEGWAAPGYTF.

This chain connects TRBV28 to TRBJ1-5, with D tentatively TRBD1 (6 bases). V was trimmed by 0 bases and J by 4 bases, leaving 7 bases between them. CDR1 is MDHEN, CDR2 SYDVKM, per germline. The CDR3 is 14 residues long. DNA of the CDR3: TGTGCCAGCAGTTTATGGGGGGCGAATCAGCCCCAGCATTTT. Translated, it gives CASSLWGANQPQHF.

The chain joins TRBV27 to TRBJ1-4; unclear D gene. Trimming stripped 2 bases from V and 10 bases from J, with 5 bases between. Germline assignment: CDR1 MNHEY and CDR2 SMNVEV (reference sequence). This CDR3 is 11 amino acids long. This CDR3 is CASSLGGKLFF. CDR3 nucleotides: TGTGCCAGCAGTTTAGGAGGAAAACTGTTTTTT.

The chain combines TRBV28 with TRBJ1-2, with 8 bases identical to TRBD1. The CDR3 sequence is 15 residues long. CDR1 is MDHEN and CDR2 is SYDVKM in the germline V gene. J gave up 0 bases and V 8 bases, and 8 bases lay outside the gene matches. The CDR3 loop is CASHGQGRANYGYTF. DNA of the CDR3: TGTGCCAGCCACGGACAGGGCCGAGCTAACTATGGCTACACCTTC.

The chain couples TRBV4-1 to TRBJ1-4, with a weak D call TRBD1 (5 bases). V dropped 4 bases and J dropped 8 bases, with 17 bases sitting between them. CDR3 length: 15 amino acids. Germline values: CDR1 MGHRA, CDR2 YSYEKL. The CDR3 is CASSRPGTGREKLFF. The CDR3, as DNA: TGCGCCAGCAGCCGACCCGGGACTGGACGGGAAAAACTGTTTTTT.

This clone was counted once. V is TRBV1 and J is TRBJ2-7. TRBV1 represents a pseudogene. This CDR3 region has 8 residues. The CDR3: CTSREQYF. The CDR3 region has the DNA TGCACCAGCAGGGAGCAGTACTTC.

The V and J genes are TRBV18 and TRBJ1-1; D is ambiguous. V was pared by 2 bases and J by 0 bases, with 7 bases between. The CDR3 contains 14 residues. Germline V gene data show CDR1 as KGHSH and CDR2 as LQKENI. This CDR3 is CASSPSTVNTEAFF. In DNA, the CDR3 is TGTGCCAGCTCACCATCAACGGTGAACACTGAAGCTTTCTTT. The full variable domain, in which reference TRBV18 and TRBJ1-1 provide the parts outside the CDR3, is NAGVMQNPRHLVRRRGQEARLRCSPMKGHSHVYWYRQLPEEGLKFMVYLQKENIIDESGMPKERFSAEFPKEGPSILRIQQVVRGDSAAYFCASSPSTVNTEAFFGQGTRLTVV.

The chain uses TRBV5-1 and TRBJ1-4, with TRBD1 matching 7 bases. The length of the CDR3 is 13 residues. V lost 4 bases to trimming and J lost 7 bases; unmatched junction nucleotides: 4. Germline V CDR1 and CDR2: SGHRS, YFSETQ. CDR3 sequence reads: CASSPQGSEKLFF. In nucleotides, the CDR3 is TGCGCCAGCAGCCCACAGGGGAGTGAAAAACTGTTTTTT.

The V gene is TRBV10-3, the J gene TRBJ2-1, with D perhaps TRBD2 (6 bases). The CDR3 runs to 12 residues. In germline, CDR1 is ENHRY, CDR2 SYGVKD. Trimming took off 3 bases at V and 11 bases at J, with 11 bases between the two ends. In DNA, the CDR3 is TGTGCCATCAGTGATGGGAGGACCCAGCAGTTCTTC. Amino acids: CAISDGRTQQFF.

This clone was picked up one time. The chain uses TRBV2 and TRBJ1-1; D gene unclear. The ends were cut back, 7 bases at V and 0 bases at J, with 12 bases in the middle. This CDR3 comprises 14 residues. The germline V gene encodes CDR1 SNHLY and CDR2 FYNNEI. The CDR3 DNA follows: TGTGCCAGCACCCCCCGGGGTTTGAACACTGAAGCTTTCTTT. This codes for CASTPRGLNTEAFF.

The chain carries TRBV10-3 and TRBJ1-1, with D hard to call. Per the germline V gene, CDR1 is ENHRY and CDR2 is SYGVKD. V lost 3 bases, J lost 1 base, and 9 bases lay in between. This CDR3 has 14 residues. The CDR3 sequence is CAISEGQRNTEAFF. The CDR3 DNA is TGTGCCATCAGTGAAGGGCAGAGGAACACTGAAGCTTTCTTT.

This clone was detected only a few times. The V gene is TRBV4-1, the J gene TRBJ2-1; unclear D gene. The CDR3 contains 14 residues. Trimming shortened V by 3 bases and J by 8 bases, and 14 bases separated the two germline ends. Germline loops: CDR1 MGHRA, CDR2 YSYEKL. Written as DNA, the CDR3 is TGCGCCAGCAGCCACGTAGTTATGGTCGATGAGCAGTTCTTC. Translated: CASSHVVMVDEQFF.

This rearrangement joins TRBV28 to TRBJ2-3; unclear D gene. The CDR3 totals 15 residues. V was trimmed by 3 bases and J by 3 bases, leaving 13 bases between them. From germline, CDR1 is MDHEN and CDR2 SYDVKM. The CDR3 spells CASSFPTFRTDTQYF. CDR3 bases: TGTGCCAGCAGTTTTCCCACCTTTCGGACAGATACGCAGTATTTT.

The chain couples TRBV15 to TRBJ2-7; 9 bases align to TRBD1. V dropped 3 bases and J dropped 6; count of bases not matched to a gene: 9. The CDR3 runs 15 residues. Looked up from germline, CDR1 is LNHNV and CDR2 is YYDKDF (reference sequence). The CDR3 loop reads CATSRDRDRVSEQYF. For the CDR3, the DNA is TGTGCCACCAGCAGGGATCGGGACAGGGTGAGCGAGCAGTACTTC.

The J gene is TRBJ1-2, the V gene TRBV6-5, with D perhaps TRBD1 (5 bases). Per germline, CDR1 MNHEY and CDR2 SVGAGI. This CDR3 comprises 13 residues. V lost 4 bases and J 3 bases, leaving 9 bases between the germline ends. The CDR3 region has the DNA TGTGCCAGCAGTTGGGACGAGGACTATGGCTACACCTTC. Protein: CASSWDEDYGYTF.

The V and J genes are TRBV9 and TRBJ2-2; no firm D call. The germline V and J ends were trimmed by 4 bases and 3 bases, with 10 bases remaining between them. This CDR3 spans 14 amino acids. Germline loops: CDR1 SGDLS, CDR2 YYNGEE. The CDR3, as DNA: TGTGCCAGCAGCCTACTCGGTTACACCGGGGAGCTGTTTTTT. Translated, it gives CASSLLGYTGELFF.

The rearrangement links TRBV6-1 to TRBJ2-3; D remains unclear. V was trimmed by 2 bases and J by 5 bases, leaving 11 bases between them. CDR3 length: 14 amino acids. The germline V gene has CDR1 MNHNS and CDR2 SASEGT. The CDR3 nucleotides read TGTGCCAGCAGTGAAAACAGCCAAAAAGATACGCAGTATTTT. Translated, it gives CASSENSQKDTQYF.

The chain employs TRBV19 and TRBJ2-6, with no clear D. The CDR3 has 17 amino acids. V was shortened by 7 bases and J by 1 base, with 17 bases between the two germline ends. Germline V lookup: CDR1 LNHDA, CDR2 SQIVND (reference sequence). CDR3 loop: CASTPGYATSGANVLTF. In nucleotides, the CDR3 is TGTGCCAGTACCCCCGGTTATGCGACATCTGGGGCCAACGTCCTGACTTTC.

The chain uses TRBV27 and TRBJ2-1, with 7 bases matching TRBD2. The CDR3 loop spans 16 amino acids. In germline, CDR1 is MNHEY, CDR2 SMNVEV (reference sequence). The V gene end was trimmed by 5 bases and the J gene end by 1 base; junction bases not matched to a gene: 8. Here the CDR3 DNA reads TGTGCCAGCAGTACCACGGGAGGCGGTTCCTACAATGAGCAGTTCTTC. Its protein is CASSTTGGGSYNEQFF.

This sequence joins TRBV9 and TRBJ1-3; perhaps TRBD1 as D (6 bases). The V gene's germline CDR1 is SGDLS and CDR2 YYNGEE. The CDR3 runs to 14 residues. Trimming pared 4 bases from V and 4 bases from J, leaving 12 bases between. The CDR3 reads CASSSGTLGNTIYF. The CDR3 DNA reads TGTGCCAGCAGCTCCGGGACATTGGGAAACACCATATATTTT.

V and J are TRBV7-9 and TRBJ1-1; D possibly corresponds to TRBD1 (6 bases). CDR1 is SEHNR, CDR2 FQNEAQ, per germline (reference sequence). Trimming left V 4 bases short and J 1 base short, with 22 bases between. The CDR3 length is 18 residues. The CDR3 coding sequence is TGTGCCAGCAGCTCCTCGGGACAACGAAGAAGGTCGAACACTGAAGCTTTCTTT. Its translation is CASSSSGQRRRSNTEAFF.

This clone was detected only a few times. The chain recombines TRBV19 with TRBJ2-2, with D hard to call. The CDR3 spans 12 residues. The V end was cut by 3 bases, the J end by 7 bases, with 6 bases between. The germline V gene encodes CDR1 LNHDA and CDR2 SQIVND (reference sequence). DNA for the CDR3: TGTGCCAGTAGTATCCTTCTCGGGGAGCTGTTTTTT. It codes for CASSILLGELFF.

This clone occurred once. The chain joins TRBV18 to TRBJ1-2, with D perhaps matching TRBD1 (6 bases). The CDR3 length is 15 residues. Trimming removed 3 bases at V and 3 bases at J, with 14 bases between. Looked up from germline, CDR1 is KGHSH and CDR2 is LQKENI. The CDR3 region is CASSPEHRAYYGYTF. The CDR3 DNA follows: TGTGCCAGCTCACCTGAGCACAGGGCGTACTATGGCTACACCTTC.